This T cell receptor beta chain was found in a study of T-cell reconstitution after alpha-beta-depleted transplantation in children. This clonotype was recorded a few times. The antigen remains unidentified. Unique molecular identifiers were built into the TCRbeta library. TCRdb called the PCR reads again in MiXCR, with one record for every CDR3 protein. The sample has some 460,000 distinct CDR3 sequences, roughly 15% seen once. Study outcomes and limitations: Approximately two months post-transplant, alpha-beta T cells reportedly originated from several hundred expanded graft clones. Newly produced T cells mostly provided counts and TCRbeta diversity after one year, as hyperexpanded clones declined.

CDR3 length: 15 amino acids. Germline V gene lookup returns CDR1 SGHRS and CDR2 YFSETQ. The ends were cut back, 0 bases at V and 4 bases at J, with 13 bases in the middle. Source: PBMCs, mostly from graft donor cells, taken 360 days after TCRalphabeta/CD19-depleted stem cell transplant. The J gene is TRBJ2-5, the V gene TRBV5-1, with a weak D call TRBD2 (6 bases). The TCR originated in a boy under two years old who had a stem cell transplant for Wiskott-Aldrich syndrome, so the T cells may come from the graft donor. Written as DNA, the CDR3 is TGCGCCAGCAGCTTGGAACGACACGGGGGAGAGACCCAGTACTTC. Protein product: CASSLERHGGETQYF.